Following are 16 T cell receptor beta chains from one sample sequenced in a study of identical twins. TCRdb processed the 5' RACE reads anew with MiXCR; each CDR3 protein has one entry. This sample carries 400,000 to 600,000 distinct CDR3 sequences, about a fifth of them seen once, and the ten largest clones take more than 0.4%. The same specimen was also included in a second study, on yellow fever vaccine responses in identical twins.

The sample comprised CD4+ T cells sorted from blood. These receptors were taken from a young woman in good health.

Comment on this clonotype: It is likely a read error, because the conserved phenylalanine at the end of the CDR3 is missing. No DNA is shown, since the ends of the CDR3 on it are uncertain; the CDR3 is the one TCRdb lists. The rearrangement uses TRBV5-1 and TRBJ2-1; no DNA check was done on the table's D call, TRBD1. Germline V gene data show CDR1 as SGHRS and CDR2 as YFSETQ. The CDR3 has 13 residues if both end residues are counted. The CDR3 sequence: CASRPGTGTRGQL.

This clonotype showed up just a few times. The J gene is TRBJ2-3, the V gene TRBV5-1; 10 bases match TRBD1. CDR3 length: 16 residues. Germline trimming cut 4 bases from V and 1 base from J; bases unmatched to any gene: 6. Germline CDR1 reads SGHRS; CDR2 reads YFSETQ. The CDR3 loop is CASSVGQGQGTDTQYF. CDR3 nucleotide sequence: TGCGCCAGCAGCGTGGGACAGGGGCAAGGCACAGATACGCAGTATTTT.

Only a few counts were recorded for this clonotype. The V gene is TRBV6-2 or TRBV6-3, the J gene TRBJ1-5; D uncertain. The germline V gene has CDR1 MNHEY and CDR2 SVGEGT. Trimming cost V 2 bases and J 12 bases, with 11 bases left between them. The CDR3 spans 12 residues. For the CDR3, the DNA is TGTGCCAGCAGTTACCGGCCGGATCTCCAGCATTTT. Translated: CASSYRPDLQHF.

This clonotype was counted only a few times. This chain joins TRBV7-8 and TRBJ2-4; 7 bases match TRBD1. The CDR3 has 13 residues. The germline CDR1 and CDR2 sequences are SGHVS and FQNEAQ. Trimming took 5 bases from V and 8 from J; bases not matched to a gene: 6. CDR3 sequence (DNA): TGTGCCAGCAGCAACAGGGGCTCGGACATTCAGTACTTC. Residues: CASSNRGSDIQYF.

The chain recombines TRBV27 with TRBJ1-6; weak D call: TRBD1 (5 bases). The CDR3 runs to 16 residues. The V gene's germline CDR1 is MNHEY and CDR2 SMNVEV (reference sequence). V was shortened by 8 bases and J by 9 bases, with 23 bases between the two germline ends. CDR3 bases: TGTGCCAGCCTACCGGCCCTCGGACAACCCAGTTCACCCCTCCACTTT. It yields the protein CASLPALGQPSSPLHF.

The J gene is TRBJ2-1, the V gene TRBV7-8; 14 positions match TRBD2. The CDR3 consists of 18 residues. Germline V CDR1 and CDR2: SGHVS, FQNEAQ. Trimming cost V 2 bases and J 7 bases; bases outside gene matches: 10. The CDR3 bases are TGTGCCAGCAGCTTACAAGGACTAGCGGGGGGCTCTATGAATGAGCAGTTCTTC. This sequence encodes CASSLQGLAGGSMNEQFF.

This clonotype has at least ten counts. The CDR3 loop is CASRPTANTEAFF. The CDR3 DNA sequence: TGTGCCAGCAGGCCGACAGCGAACACTGAAGCTTTCTTT. The chain carries TRBV12-3 or TRBV12-4 and TRBJ1-1; TRBD1 might be the D (5 bases). Trimming removed 6 bases from V and 1 base from J, with 9 bases in between. The CDR3 length is 13 residues.

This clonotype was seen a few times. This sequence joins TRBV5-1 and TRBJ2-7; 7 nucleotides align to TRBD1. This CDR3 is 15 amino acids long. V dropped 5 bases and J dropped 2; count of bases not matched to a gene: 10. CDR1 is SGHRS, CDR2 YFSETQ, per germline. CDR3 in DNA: TGCGCCAGCAGGGGAACAGGGGACGGCGCCTACGAGCAGTACTTC. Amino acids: CASRGTGDGAYEQYF.

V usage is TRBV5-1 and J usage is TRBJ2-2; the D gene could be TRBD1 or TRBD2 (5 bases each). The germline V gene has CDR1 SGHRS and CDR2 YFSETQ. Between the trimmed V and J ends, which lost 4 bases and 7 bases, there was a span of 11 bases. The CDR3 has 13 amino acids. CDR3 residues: CASSLGEIGELFF. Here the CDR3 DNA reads TGCGCCAGCAGCCTGGGGGAGATCGGGGAGCTGTTTTTT. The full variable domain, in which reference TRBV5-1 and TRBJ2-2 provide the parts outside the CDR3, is KAGVTQTPRYLIKTRGQQVTLSCSPISGHRSVSWYQQTPGQGLQFLFEYFSETQRNKGNFPGRFSGRQFSNSRSEMNVSTLELGDSALYLCASSLGEIGELFFGEGSRLTVL.

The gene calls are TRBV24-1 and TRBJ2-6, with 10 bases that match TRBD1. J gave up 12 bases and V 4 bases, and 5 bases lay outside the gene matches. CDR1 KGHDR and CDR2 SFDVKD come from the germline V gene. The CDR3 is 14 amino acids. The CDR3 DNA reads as TGTGCCACCAGTGAGGGGGGGACAGGGGCCGTCCTGACTTTC. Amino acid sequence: CATSEGGTGAVLTF.

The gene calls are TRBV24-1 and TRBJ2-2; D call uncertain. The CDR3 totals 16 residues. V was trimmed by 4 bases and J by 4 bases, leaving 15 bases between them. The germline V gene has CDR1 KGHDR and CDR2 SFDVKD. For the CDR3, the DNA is TGTGCCACCAGTGACCCCTCTTTAGGCTCCACCGGGGAGCTGTTTTTT. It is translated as CATSDPSLGSTGELFF.

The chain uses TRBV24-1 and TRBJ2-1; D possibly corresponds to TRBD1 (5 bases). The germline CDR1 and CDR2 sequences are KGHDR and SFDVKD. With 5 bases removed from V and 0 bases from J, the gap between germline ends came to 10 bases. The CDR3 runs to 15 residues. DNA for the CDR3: TGTGCCACCAGTGCCCCAAGGGGCTCCTACAATGAGCAGTTCTTC. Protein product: CATSAPRGSYNEQFF.

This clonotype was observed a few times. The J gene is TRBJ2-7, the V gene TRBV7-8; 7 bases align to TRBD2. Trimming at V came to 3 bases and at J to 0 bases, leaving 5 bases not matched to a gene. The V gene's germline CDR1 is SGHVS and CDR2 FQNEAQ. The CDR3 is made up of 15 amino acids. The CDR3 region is CASSFKRDISYEQYF. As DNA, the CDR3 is TGTGCCAGCAGCTTTAAGCGGGATATCTCCTACGAGCAGTACTTC.

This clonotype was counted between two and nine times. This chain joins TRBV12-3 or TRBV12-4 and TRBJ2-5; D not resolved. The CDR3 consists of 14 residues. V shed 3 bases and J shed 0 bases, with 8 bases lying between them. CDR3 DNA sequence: TGTGCCAGCAGTTTTAACAGCTACCAAGAGACCCAGTACTTC. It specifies CASSFNSYQETQYF.

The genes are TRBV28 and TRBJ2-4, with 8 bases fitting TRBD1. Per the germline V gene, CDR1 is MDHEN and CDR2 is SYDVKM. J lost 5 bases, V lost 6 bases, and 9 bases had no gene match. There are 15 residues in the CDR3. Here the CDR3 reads CASSHAGTGENIQYF. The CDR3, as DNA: TGTGCCAGCAGCCATGCTGGGACAGGCGAAAACATTCAGTACTTC.

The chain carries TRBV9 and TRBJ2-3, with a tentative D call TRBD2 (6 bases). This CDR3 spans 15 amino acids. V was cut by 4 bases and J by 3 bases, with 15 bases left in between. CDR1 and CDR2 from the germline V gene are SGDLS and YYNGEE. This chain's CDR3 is CASSKFVGGTDTQYF. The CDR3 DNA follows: TGTGCCAGCAGCAAATTCGTCGGGGGAACAGATACGCAGTATTTT.